The 17 T cell receptor beta chains below all came from one sample that was sequenced in a study of OX40 agonist ivuxolimab in advanced cancers. Clones were sequenced by immunoSEQ multiplex PCR, and TCRdb holds only the in-frame ones, with some missing. Of 15,000 or so clones in the sample, approximately 83% were seen once. The input for sequencing was CD4+ or CD8+ T cells sorted from blood, taken in a trial of the OX40 agonist ivuxolimab. The receptors here all came from an adult with an advanced solid tumor such as melanoma, head and neck, liver or kidney cancer.

This clone was observed a handful of times. V and J are TRBV7-9 and TRBJ2-1; 8 bases agree with TRBD2. Germline values: CDR1 SEHNR, CDR2 FQNEAQ (reference sequence). V was pared by 4 bases and J by 3 bases, with 11 bases of the junction left unmatched. The CDR3 is 17 residues long. As DNA, the CDR3 is TGTGCCAGCAGCTCGACTTTGAGTAGCGGGATCTACAATGAGCAGTTCTTC. Its protein product is CASSSTLSSGIYNEQFF.

This rearrangement joins TRBV6-1 to TRBJ2-1; D gene unclear. V was shortened by 3 bases and J by 6 bases, with 9 bases between the two germline ends. The CDR3 runs 13 residues. CDR1 and CDR2 (germline): MNHNS, SASEGT. The CDR3 nucleotides are TGTGCCAGCAGTGACTGGACCTCCAATGAGCAGTTCTTC. This gives the protein CASSDWTSNEQFF.

The chain joins TRBV27 to TRBJ2-3; perhaps TRBD2 as D (7 bases). Trimming shortened V by 4 bases and J by 2 bases, and 13 bases separated the two germline ends. Germline loops: CDR1 MNHEY, CDR2 SMNVEV (reference sequence). The CDR3 covers 15 residues. The CDR3 sequence: CASSSRGGITDTQYF. CDR3 bases: TGTGCCAGCAGTTCTAGGGGGGGAATCACAGATACGCAGTATTTT.

V gene TRBV29-1 combines with J gene TRBJ2-7; either TRBD1 or TRBD2 may supply D (5 bases each). Deletions cut 4 bases from V and 0 bases from J, with 10 bases between. CDR1 is SQVTM and CDR2 is ANQGSEA in the germline V gene. The CDR3 has 13 residues. Written as DNA, the CDR3 is TGCAGCGTTGGGGACGGCGGCTCCTACGAGCAGTACTTC. Protein product: CSVGDGGSYEQYF.

In this sample, this clone turned up once. This sequence joins TRBV6-5 and TRBJ1-3, with 7 bases identical to TRBD1. Germline assignment: CDR1 MNHEY and CDR2 SVGAGI. The CDR3 is 16 residues long. The V and J ends lost 2 bases and 3 bases, in that order; junction bases with no gene match: 7. CDR3 protein: CASSYGTEYIGNTIYF. For the CDR3, the DNA is TGTGCCAGCAGTTACGGGACAGAGTACATTGGAAACACCATATATTTT.

This chain uses TRBV28 with TRBJ2-4; 7 positions agree with TRBD1. The CDR3 runs 18 residues. Per the germline V gene, CDR1 is MDHEN and CDR2 is SYDVKM. Losses at the gene ends were 5 bases for V and 1 base for J; bases not matched to a gene: 14. The CDR3 DNA reads as TGTGCCAGCAGTCCGACAGGGATGGGATTTGGCGCCAAAAACATTCAGTACTTC. Translating it yields CASSPTGMGFGAKNIQYF.

The chain is built from TRBV5-6 and TRBJ2-1, with D uncertain. Germline CDR1 and CDR2: SGHDT and YYEEEE. The CDR3 is made up of 15 amino acids. V gave up 2 bases and J gave up 4 bases, with 13 bases separating them. CDR3 residues: CASSFKSDPYNEQFF. As DNA, the CDR3 is TGTGCCAGCAGCTTTAAAAGTGACCCGTACAATGAGCAGTTCTTC.

The J gene is TRBJ2-1, the V gene TRBV6-5; 7 positions match TRBD2. Per the germline V gene, CDR1 is MNHEY and CDR2 is SVGAGI. Trimming cost V 0 bases and J 4 bases; bases outside gene matches: 3. The length of the CDR3 is 15 residues. The CDR3 protein is CASSYSGTNYNEQFF. The CDR3 bases are TGTGCCAGCAGTTACTCAGGGACTAATTACAATGAGCAGTTCTTC.

The rearrangement joins TRBV28 to TRBJ2-7; tentative D call: TRBD2 (5 bases). The CDR3 covers 14 residues. Trimming took off 1 base at V and 6 bases at J, with 13 bases between the two ends. Germline V gene data show CDR1 as MDHEN and CDR2 as SYDVKM. This chain's CDR3 is CASSLSGSGVEQYF. DNA of the CDR3: TGTGCCAGCAGTTTATCGGGGAGTGGGGTCGAGCAGTACTTC.

J is TRBJ2-7 and V is TRBV5-5; 11 nucleotides align to TRBD2. The V gene end was trimmed by 2 bases and the J gene end by 5 bases; junction bases not matched to a gene: 15. Germline V gene data show CDR1 as SGHKS and CDR2 as YYEKEE (reference sequence). This CDR3 contains 18 residues. CDR3 nucleotide sequence: TGTGCCAGCAGCTTCCCTGGTGACCATAGCGGGAGGGAGGACGAGCAGTACTTC. Protein product: CASSFPGDHSGREDEQYF.

The gene calls are TRBV9 and TRBJ2-1; TRBD2 matches at 14 bases. This CDR3 has 17 amino acids. After removal of 0 bases from V and 9 bases from J, the junction contained 8 bases not matched to a gene. The germline V gene has CDR1 SGDLS and CDR2 YYNGEE. The CDR3 region is CASSVEALTSGRVEQFF. The CDR3, as DNA: TGTGCCAGCAGCGTAGAGGCCCTGACTAGCGGGAGGGTTGAGCAGTTCTTC.

The V call is TRBV9, the J call TRBJ1-5, with 10 positions matching TRBD1. Trimming took 4 bases from V and 5 from J; bases not matched to a gene: 3. CDR1 is SGDLS, CDR2 YYNGEE, per germline. This CDR3 spans 14 amino acids. The CDR3 coding sequence is TGTGCCAGCAGCCTGGGACAGGGGTATCAGCCCCAGCATTTT. Translated, it gives CASSLGQGYQPQHF.

The CDR3 DNA reads TGTGCCAGCAGCTTAGATCGTCTAGCGGGAATCCAAGAGCAGTTCTTC. This gives the protein CASSLDRLAGIQEQFF. This sequence joins TRBV7-8 and TRBJ2-1, with 9 bases fitting TRBD2. The CDR3 consists of 16 residues. The germline V gene has CDR1 SGHVS and CDR2 FQNEAQ. V was pared by 1 base and J by 10 bases, with 11 bases of the junction left unmatched.

The sample holds one count of this clone. This chain connects TRBV7-9 to TRBJ1-2; weak D call: TRBD1 (5 bases). CDR1 is SEHNR, CDR2 FQNEAQ, per germline (reference sequence). The CDR3 consists of 16 residues. Trimming took off 3 bases at V and 6 bases at J, with 20 bases between the two ends. This CDR3 is CASSFSWGVKVDGYTF. CDR3 nucleotides: TGTGCCAGCAGCTTTTCCTGGGGCGTAAAGGTGGATGGCTACACCTTC.

The chain links TRBV2 to TRBJ1-1; no reliable D call. From germline, CDR1 is SNHLY and CDR2 FYNNEI. V shed 7 bases and J shed 6 bases, with 9 bases lying between them. The CDR3 contains 11 residues. DNA for the CDR3: TGTGCCAGCACCTACGGGCCTGAAGCTTTCTTT. Its translation: CASTYGPEAFF.

About this clone itself: The junction departs from the called germline gene at one end, perhaps through a read error. The CDR3 region has the DNA TGCGCCAGCAGCTTGGCAGACGGTGCCGGTGAATTC. Amino acids: CASSLADGAGEF. The V call is TRBV5-1, the J call TRBJ2-7; D gene unclear. Per germline, CDR1 SGHRS and CDR2 YFSETQ. This CDR3 region has 12 residues. The whole variable domain, remainder taken from reference TRBV5-1 and TRBJ2-7, is KAGVTQTPRYLIKTRGQQVTLSCSPISGHRSVSWYQQTPGQGLQFLFEYFSETQRNKGNFPGRFSGRQFSNSRSEMNVSTLELGDSALYLCASSLADGAGEFGPGTRLTVT.

The rearrangement uses TRBV7-8 and TRBJ2-1; D may be TRBD1 or TRBD2 (5 bases each). The germline V gene encodes CDR1 SGHVS and CDR2 FQNEAQ. V shed 1 base and J shed 7 bases, with 20 bases lying between them. This CDR3 region has 17 residues. The CDR3 bases are TGTGCCAGCAGCTTAGAGGTTCCGGGACCACTTAGGAATGAGCAGTTCTTC. Its translation is CASSLEVPGPLRNEQFF.